The 19 T cell receptor beta chains reported below all come from one sample, sequenced in a study of spatial heterogeneity in lung cancer. MiXCR, run by TCRdb on the 5' RACE reads, gives a single entry per CDR3 protein. The sample has about 75,000 distinct CDR3 sequences; 13% are singletons. The sample's time point: sample taken at primary tumor resection. In each case, whole RNA from tumor, nontumor lung or frozen PBMC was sequenced unsorted. The sample in question was PBMCs, obtained at surgery. Receptors originate from a male donor with early-stage non-small cell lung cancer.

V is TRBV5-1 and J is TRBJ2-3; D gene uncertain. The CDR3 has 16 residues. Germline CDR1 is SGHRS and CDR2 is YFSETQ. Trimming removed 4 bases at V and 1 base at J, with 16 bases between. The CDR3 DNA is TGCGCCAGCAGCCATACTGGCTTCACCGGCACAGATACGCAGTATTTT. Its translation: CASSHTGFTGTDTQYF.

This sequence joins TRBV20-1 and TRBJ2-7; weak D call: TRBD2 (6 bases). Trimming stripped 4 bases from V and 6 bases from J, with 22 bases between. Germline CDR1 DFQATT, CDR2 SNEGSKA (reference sequence). The length of the CDR3 is 15 residues. The CDR3 DNA follows: TGCAGTGCTACAACCGGAGGGTGGCTCTTTGGCGAGCAGTACTTC. Translation gives CSATTGGWLFGEQYF.

This clonotype was seen only a few times. The V call is TRBV6-6, the J call TRBJ2-1, with D hard to call. Germline CDR1 is MNHNY and CDR2 is SVGAGI (reference sequence). There are 12 residues in the CDR3. V gave up 7 bases and J gave up 8 bases, with 12 bases separating them. CDR3 sequence reads: CASTSTQHEQFF. The CDR3 coding sequence is TGTGCCAGCACCTCAACCCAGCATGAGCAGTTCTTC.

This clonotype has at least ten counts. The rearrangement joins TRBV11-2 to TRBJ2-5; no firm D call. Trimming pared 2 bases from V and 0 bases from J, leaving 1 base between. The CDR3 extends over 12 amino acids. Germline V gene lookup returns CDR1 SGHAT and CDR2 FQNNGV. The CDR3 is CASSLNQETQYF. DNA of the CDR3: TGTGCCAGCAGCTTAAACCAAGAGACCCAGTACTTC.

This clonotype was counted at least ten times. CDR3 loop: CASSQDLGTEAFF. CDR3 nucleotides: TGCGCCAGCAGCCAAGATTTGGGCACAGAAGCTTTCTTT. The chain carries TRBV4-3 and TRBJ1-1; D gene uncertain. The V gene lost 0 bases and the J gene lost 8 bases, with 10 bases spanning the gap. Germline values: CDR1 LGHNA, CDR2 YSLEER. This CDR3 has 13 amino acids.

This clonotype was recorded at least ten times. The chain employs TRBV11-2 and TRBJ2-1; D perhaps matches TRBD2 (6 bases). Looked up from germline, CDR1 is SGHAT and CDR2 is FQNNGV. This CDR3 contains 13 residues. V lost 5 bases and J 5 bases, leaving 10 bases between the germline ends. Here the CDR3 reads CASSGTANNEQFF. The CDR3, as DNA: TGTGCCAGCAGCGGGACTGCTAACAATGAGCAGTTCTTC.

The chain carries TRBV4-1 and TRBJ2-7; tentatively, D is TRBD1 (7 bases). With 1 base removed from V and 2 bases from J, the gap between germline ends came to 9 bases. Germline V gene lookup returns CDR1 MGHRA and CDR2 YSYEKL. This CDR3 is built from 14 residues. DNA for the CDR3: TGCGCCAGCAGCCAAGCCAGGGGGGCCTACGAGCAGTACTTC. Protein sequence: CASSQARGAYEQYF.

This clonotype has more than one count but fewer than ten. V usage is TRBV28 and J usage is TRBJ2-7, with TRBD1 as a possible D gene (5 bases). CDR3 length: 13 residues. With 5 bases removed from V and 7 bases from J, the gap between germline ends came to 15 bases. Germline V gives CDR1 MDHEN, CDR2 SYDVKM. CDR3 amino acids: CASSPTAGLEQYF. DNA of the CDR3: TGTGCCAGCAGTCCGACAGCAGGGTTGGAGCAGTACTTC.

A few counts support this clonotype. J is TRBJ2-1 and V is TRBV5-1; tentatively, D is TRBD1 (5 bases). V lost 0 bases, J lost 9 bases, and 16 bases lay in between. Germline assignment: CDR1 SGHRS and CDR2 YFSETQ. The CDR3 totals 15 residues. For the CDR3, the DNA is TGCGCCAGCAGCTTGGAGGCAGGGTTCGCGGCTGAGCAGTTCTTC. It is translated as CASSLEAGFAAEQFF.

This clonotype has ten or more counts. The J gene is TRBJ2-1, the V gene TRBV9; D might be TRBD1 (6 bases). There are 16 residues in the CDR3. The V gene lost 0 bases and the J gene lost 0 bases, with 10 bases spanning the gap. The germline CDR1 and CDR2 sequences are SGDLS and YYNGEE. The CDR3 is CASSVEDRSSYNEQFF. The DNA of the CDR3 is TGTGCCAGCAGCGTAGAAGACAGGTCCTCCTACAATGAGCAGTTCTTC.

This clonotype was counted many times. The chain has TRBV9 and TRBJ2-1; 9 bases map to TRBD2. With 7 bases clipped from V and 7 bases from J, the junction kept 9 bases outside the gene matches. This CDR3 contains 14 residues. From germline, CDR1 is SGDLS and CDR2 YYNGEE. This chain's CDR3 is CASGGSGSKNEQFF. The CDR3 nucleotides are TGTGCCAGCGGAGGTAGCGGGAGTAAGAATGAGCAGTTCTTC.

This chain joins TRBV11-2 and TRBJ2-1; 8 bases agree with TRBD1. The germline CDR1 and CDR2 sequences are SGHAT and FQNNGV. Losses at the gene ends were 3 bases for V and 7 bases for J; bases not matched to a gene: 20. The CDR3 has 19 amino acids. The CDR3 loop is CASSFPGRRTGRIGNEQFF. The CDR3 DNA sequence: TGTGCCAGCAGCTTTCCGGGACGGCGGACAGGGAGAATTGGGAATGAGCAGTTCTTC.

V is TRBV29-1 and J is TRBJ2-5; D is perhaps TRBD1 (6 bases). Germline V gives CDR1 SQVTM, CDR2 ANQGSEA. Trimming cost V 7 bases and J 2 bases, with 17 bases left between them. The CDR3 is made up of 14 amino acids. CDR3 coding DNA: TGCAGCGCTGGGGGCCCTACCGCTCAAGAGACCCAGTACTTC. It encodes CSAGGPTAQETQYF.

This clonotype was counted ten times or more. The chain uses TRBV18 and TRBJ2-4; D unclear. V lost 2 bases and J lost 5, with 10 bases in between. The CDR3 has 14 amino acids. The germline CDR1 and CDR2 sequences are KGHSH and LQKENI. CDR3 sequence: CASSPSQTQNIQYF. The CDR3 region has the DNA TGTGCCAGCTCACCAAGTCAGACCCAAAACATTCAGTACTTC.

This clonotype has just a few counts. The gene calls are TRBV6-2 or TRBV6-3 and TRBJ2-5; no clear D. Looked up from germline, CDR1 is MNHEY and CDR2 is SVGEGT. This CDR3 comprises 14 residues. Trimming cost V 2 bases and J 1 base, with 8 bases left between them. CDR3 sequence reads: CASSYTGGQETQYF. The DNA for the CDR3 is TGTGCCAGCAGTTACACCGGTGGCCAAGAGACCCAGTACTTC.

The genes are TRBV4-1 and TRBJ2-7, with D perhaps TRBD1 (6 bases). The V gene lost 10 bases and the J gene lost 3 bases, with 19 bases spanning the gap. This CDR3 spans 14 amino acids. In germline, CDR1 is MGHRA, CDR2 YSYEKL. The CDR3 loop is CATAAIGGGYEQYF. The CDR3 DNA follows: TGCGCCACTGCGGCAATAGGGGGTGGCTACGAGCAGTACTTC.

This chain joins TRBV7-2 and TRBJ2-7, with 8 bases lining up with TRBD2. Per germline, CDR1 SGHTA and CDR2 FQGNSA. The CDR3 runs 15 residues. The V and J ends lost 5 bases and 2 bases, in that order; junction bases with no gene match: 8. CDR3 in amino acids: CASSPPGREAYEQYF. The DNA for the CDR3 is TGTGCCAGCAGCCCCCCCGGGAGGGAGGCCTACGAGCAGTACTTC.

This clonotype has only a few counts. The rearrangement links TRBV11-2 to TRBJ2-7, with D possibly matching TRBD1 (5 bases). CDR1 is SGHAT, CDR2 FQNNGV, per germline. The CDR3 is 12 amino acids. V lost 1 base and J lost 5, with 6 bases in between. Here the CDR3 DNA reads TGTGCCAGCAGCTTAGTCAGGGACGAGCAGTACTTC. Translated, it gives CASSLVRDEQYF.

This clonotype showed up just a few times. The CDR3 DNA reads as TGTGCCAGCAGCTTTCAGGGTCGGGGAACTGAAGCTTTCTTT. Amino acid sequence: CASSFQGRGTEAFF. This chain links TRBV7-9 with TRBJ1-1; a possible D gene is TRBD1 (5 bases). CDR1 is SEHNR, CDR2 FQNEAQ, per germline (reference sequence). The V and J ends lost 3 bases and 5 bases respectively, with 13 bases between them. This CDR3 comprises 14 residues.